The present T cell receptor (beta chain) was sequenced within a study of T cell responses to AZD1222 COVID-19 vaccine. Looking at the study overall: Pooled samples include second doses given at about 4 or 12 weeks.

TCRdb's table, derived via immunoSEQ multiplex PCR, lists solely in-frame clones and lacks some. Of 150,000 to 200,000 clones listed, around 93% are singletons. Study conclusions and caveats: Spike was spanned by vaccine-associated CD4 TCRs, which were dominant at 160-218 and 743-854. Repertoires were collected only later (after the peak T cell response had occurred). Clonal diversity was possibly underestimated; the donors were predominantly white British and more often female.

Regarding this clone: Its antigen is not identified.

The germline CDR1 and CDR2 sequences are SGHNT and YYREEE (reference sequence). The ends were cut back, 0 bases at V and 2 bases at J, with 12 bases in the middle. This CDR3 region has 15 residues. The gene calls are TRBV5-4 and TRBJ2-7, with D perhaps TRBD1 (6 bases). The sample consisted of peripheral blood, taken on day 0 of AZD1222 vaccination. The TCR originated in an adult in good health. CDR3 DNA sequence: TGTGCCAGCAGCTTGGAGGGGGTAGGACCCTACGAGCAGTACTTC. It encodes CASSLEGVGPYEQYF.